A selection of T cell receptor beta chains follows, all from one sample in a study of blood T cell repertoires in COVID-19. Method: immunoSEQ multiplex PCR; TCRdb's copy keeps in-frame clones and lacks some. The profile shows roughly 300,000 clones, roughly four fifths of them singletons. Sequenced: peripheral blood. These receptors were collected from a woman in her forties or fifties who had recovered from COVID-19. The CDR3 runs from the conserved cysteine through the conserved F or W. The order of the fields is CDR3 protein, CDR3 DNA, D gene, clone size, V gene, J gene. A D gene is named only where the DNA matches it firmly. Rows give clone size only sometimes, using once, few, many, or a class for an expanded clone.

CDR3: CASSVEGELFF
DNA: TGTGCCAGCAGCGTTGAGGGGGAGCTGTTTTTT
D: .
size: .
V: TRBV9
J: TRBJ2-2

CDR3: CASSLGGQAYEQYF
DNA: TGTGCCAGCAGCTTAGGGGGACAGGCCTACGAGCAGTACTTC
D: TRBD1
size: .
V: TRBV7-3
J: TRBJ2-7

CDR3: CASSETGNTEAFF
DNA: TGTGCCAGCAGCGAGACAGGGAACACTGAAGCTTTCTTT
D: .
size: .
V: TRBV7-6
J: TRBJ1-1

CDR3: CASSLGGLVTGGSYGYTF
DNA: TGTGCCAGCAGCTTGGGTGGATTGGTGACAGGGGGAAGCTATGGCTACACCTTC
D: TRBD1
size: many
V: TRBV5-8
J: TRBJ1-2

CDR3: CATSRARFGDTQYF
DNA: TGTGCCACCAGCAGAGCCAGGTTTGGAGATACGCAGTATTTT
D: .
size: .
V: TRBV15
J: TRBJ2-3

CDR3: CAISRLGLAGGRETQYF
DNA: TGTGCCATCAGTAGATTGGGACTAGCGGGAGGCCGAGAGACCCAGTACTTC
D: TRBD2
size: .
V: TRBV10-3
J: TRBJ2-5

CDR3: CASSYVVGGSYEQYF
DNA: TGTGCCAGCAGTTACGTCGTCGGGGGGTCCTACGAGCAGTACTTC
D: TRBD2
size: .
V: TRBV6-5
J: TRBJ2-7

CDR3: CASSAFPGQGFEAFF
DNA: TGTGCCAGTAGTGCCTTCCCGGGACAGGGGTTTGAAGCTTTCTTT
D: TRBD1
size: .
V: TRBV19
J: TRBJ1-1

CDR3: CASSQAILPQGGYTF
DNA: TGCGCCAGCAGCCAAGCGATATTACCACAGGGAGGCTACACCTTC
D: .
size: .
V: TRBV4-3
J: TRBJ1-2

CDR3: CASSLLGQGNYEQYF
DNA: TGTGCCAGCAGTTTACTTGGACAGGGGAACTACGAGCAGTACTTC
D: TRBD1
size: .
V: TRBV28
J: TRBJ2-7

CDR3: CASSLYSGEGETQYF
DNA: TGTGCCAGCAGCTTATACAGCGGGGAGGGCGAGACCCAGTACTTC
D: TRBD2
size: many
V: TRBV7-2
J: TRBJ2-5

CDR3: CASSIGEGARVLTF
DNA: TGTGCCAGTAGTATTGGGGAAGGGGCCCGCGTCCTGACTTTC
D: .
size: .
V: TRBV19
J: TRBJ2-6

CDR3: CASTFYPEANYGYTF
DNA: TGCGCCAGCACCTTCTACCCGGAGGCTAACTATGGCTACACCTTC
D: .
size: .
V: TRBV5-1
J: TRBJ1-2

CDR3: CASSYTGKVREAFF
DNA: TGTGCCAGCAGTTATACAGGGAAAGTCCGAGAAGCTTTCTTT
D: .
size: .
V: TRBV28
J: TRBJ1-1

CDR3: CASSSGQGIKYEQYF
DNA: TGCGCCAGCAGCTCGGGACAGGGGATAAAGTACGAGCAGTACTTC
D: TRBD1
size: once
V: TRBV5-1
J: TRBJ2-7

CDR3: CASSQEVGLGGTEAFF
DNA: TGTGCCAGCAGCCAAGAGGTTGGACTAGGAGGAACTGAAGCTTTCTTT
D: .
size: .
V: TRBV14
J: TRBJ1-1

CDR3: CASSLNSRGLEYF
DNA: TGTGCCAGCAGTTTAAATAGCAGGGGGCTTGAGTACTTC
D: TRBD1
size: .
V: TRBV27
J: TRBJ2-7

CDR3: CASRGAGAGTGELFF
DNA: TGTGCCAGCAGAGGGGCGGGGGCAGGGACCGGGGAGCTGTTTTTT
D: .
size: .
V: TRBV27
J: TRBJ2-2

CDR3: CASSFPTGLGEKLFF
DNA: TGTGCCAGCAGTTTCCCGACAGGGCTGGGGGAAAAACTGTTTTTT
D: TRBD1
size: .
V: TRBV28
J: TRBJ1-4

CDR3: CASSGGWSEKLFF
DNA: TGTGCCAGCAGTGGAGGGTGGAGTGAAAAACTGTTTTTT
D: .
size: .
V: TRBV27
J: TRBJ1-4

CDR3: CAAGGSGTDTQYF
DNA: TGTGCCGCCGGGGGGAGTGGCACAGATACGCAGTATTTT
D: TRBD2
size: .
V: TRBV24-1
J: TRBJ2-3

CDR3: CASSSARGQGDSPLHF
DNA: TGTGCCAGCAGCTCCGCCCGGGGCCAGGGGGATTCACCCCTCCACTTT
D: TRBD1
size: .
V: TRBV5-4
J: TRBJ1-6

CDR3: CAWSLRLFFTNEKLFF
DNA: TGTGCCTGGAGTCTGCGGTTATTCTTCACTAATGAAAAACTGTTTTTT
D: .
size: .
V: TRBV30
J: TRBJ1-4

CDR3: CATSSGGYNEQFF
DNA: TGTGCCACCTCCTCTGGAGGTTACAATGAGCAGTTCTTC
D: .
size: .
V: TRBV5-6
J: TRBJ2-1

CDR3: CASSLDSQNTEAFF
DNA: TGTGCCAGCAGTTTGGACTCTCAGAACACTGAAGCTTTCTTT
D: .
size: .
V: TRBV28
J: TRBJ1-1

CDR3: CASTLGGLLPVSPLHF
DNA: TGTGCCAGCACCTTGGGGGGCCTGTTACCTGTTTCACCCCTCCACTTT
D: .
size: .
V: TRBV5-8
J: TRBJ1-6

CDR3: CASSRQENTGELFF
DNA: TGTGCCAGCAGCCGCCAGGAGAACACCGGGGAGCTGTTTTTT
D: .
size: .
V: TRBV3-1/TRBV3-2
J: TRBJ2-2

CDR3: CSFSGNSEAFF
DNA: TGCAGTTTTTCGGGGAACTCTGAAGCTTTCTTT
D: .
size: .
V: TRBV29-1
J: TRBJ1-1

CDR3: CASSYGLAGYTF
DNA: TGTGCCAGTAGCTACGGTCTAGCGGGCTACACCTTC
D: .
size: .
V: TRBV19
J: TRBJ1-2

CDR3: CASRDTGLALTF
DNA: TGTGCCAGCAGGGATACAGGGTTAGCTCTCACCTTC
D: .
size: .
V: TRBV2
J: TRBJ1-2

CDR3: CASTGGRQSYGYTF
DNA: TGTGCCAGCACCGGCGGACGACAGTCCTATGGCTACACCTTC
D: .
size: .
V: TRBV6-5
J: TRBJ1-2

CDR3: CASSAQGAYGYTF
DNA: TGTGCCAGCAGTGCGCAGGGGGCCTATGGCTACACCTTC
D: TRBD1
size: .
V: TRBV27
J: TRBJ1-2

CDR3: CASSEALGTTIKETQYF
DNA: TGTGCCAGCAGTGAAGCCCTCGGGACTACCATAAAAGAGACCCAGTACTTC
D: TRBD2
size: .
V: TRBV6-1
J: TRBJ2-5

CDR3: CASLAVNTEAFF
DNA: TGTGCCAGCCTAGCCGTGAACACTGAAGCTTTCTTT
D: .
size: .
V: TRBV7-9
J: TRBJ1-1

CDR3: CASSSLEVTSGITGAKNIQYF
DNA: TGTGCCAGCAGCTCTTTAGAAGTGACTAGCGGGATTACCGGAGCCAAAAACATTCAGTACTTC
D: TRBD2
size: .
V: TRBV6-2/TRBV6-3
J: TRBJ2-4

CDR3: CASSLAEGLAEFF
DNA: TGTGCCAGCAGTTTAGCGGAGGGTCTAGCGGAGTTCTTC
D: TRBD2
size: .
V: TRBV12-3/TRBV12-4
J: TRBJ2-1

CDR3: CASSLQGFGTEAFF
DNA: TGTGCCAGCAGCTTACAGGGATTTGGCACTGAAGCTTTCTTT
D: .
size: .
V: TRBV27
J: TRBJ1-1

CDR3: CASSFDRTINEKLFF
DNA: TGTGCCAGCAGCTTCGACAGGACGATTAATGAAAAACTGTTTTTT
D: .
size: .
V: TRBV27
J: TRBJ1-4

CDR3: CASSTGENTEAFF
DNA: TGTGCCAGCTCGACAGGAGAGAACACTGAAGCTTTCTTT
D: .
size: .
V: TRBV18
J: TRBJ1-1

CDR3: CASSYLGQSNQPQHF
DNA: TGTGCCAGTAGTTATCTTGGACAGAGCAATCAGCCCCAGCATTTT
D: .
size: .
V: TRBV19
J: TRBJ1-5

CDR3: CASSLREGDTQYF
DNA: TGTGCCAGCAGCTTAAGGGAGGGGGATACGCAGTATTTT
D: TRBD2
size: few
V: TRBV7-3
J: TRBJ2-3

CDR3: CASGLGQGLWYEQFF
DNA: TGTGCTAGTGGTTTGGGGCAGGGGTTGTGGTATGAGCAGTTCTTC
D: .
size: .
V: TRBV12-5
J: TRBJ2-1

CDR3: CASGLARGGADSDTQYF
DNA: TGTGCTAGTGGTTTGGCACGCGGGGGCGCAGACTCAGATACGCAGTATTTT
D: .
size: once
V: TRBV12-5
J: TRBJ2-3

CDR3: CSASPLSGGYNEQFF
DNA: TGCAGTGCTAGTCCCCTCTCGGGGGGATACAATGAGCAGTTCTTC
D: TRBD2
size: few
V: TRBV20-1
J: TRBJ2-1

CDR3: CASRQNRGRNTEAFF
DNA: TGTGCCAGCAGGCAGAACAGGGGGCGTAACACTGAAGCTTTCTTT
D: TRBD1
size: once
V: TRBV28
J: TRBJ1-1

CDR3: CASSGGVSYEQYF
DNA: TGTGCCAGCAGTGGGGGCGTTTCCTACGAGCAGTACTTC
D: .
size: .
V: TRBV9
J: TRBJ2-7

CDR3: CASSTSGRSQYQETQYF
DNA: TGTGCCAGCAGCACTAGCGGGAGGTCCCAGTACCAAGAGACCCAGTACTTC
D: TRBD2
size: .
V: TRBV5-4
J: TRBJ2-5

CDR3: CASSPRPDRGRMNTEAFF
DNA: TGTGCCAGTAGTCCCCGACCGGACAGGGGGCGAATGAACACTGAAGCTTTCTTT
D: TRBD1
size: once
V: TRBV19
J: TRBJ1-1

CDR3: CASSSTGTTNTGELFF
DNA: TGTGCCAGCAGCTCAACGGGAACGACGAACACCGGGGAGCTGTTTTTT
D: .
size: .
V: TRBV11-3
J: TRBJ2-2

CDR3: CASRSPTGGDENTEAFF
DNA: TGTGCCAGCAGATCCCCAACAGGGGGCGATGAGAACACTGAAGCTTTCTTT
D: TRBD1
size: .
V: TRBV28
J: TRBJ1-1

CDR3: CASRPGVSYGYTF
DNA: TGTGCCAGTAGGCCAGGGGTTTCCTATGGCTACACCTTC
D: .
size: .
V: TRBV19
J: TRBJ1-2

CDR3: CASSLGVRYGYTF
DNA: TGTGCCAGCAGCTTAGGGGTGAGGTATGGCTACACCTTC
D: .
size: .
V: TRBV7-2
J: TRBJ1-2

CDR3: CASSSHPNTEAFF
DNA: TGTGCCAGCAGCTCCCATCCGAACACTGAAGCTTTCTTT
D: .
size: once
V: TRBV7-2
J: TRBJ1-1